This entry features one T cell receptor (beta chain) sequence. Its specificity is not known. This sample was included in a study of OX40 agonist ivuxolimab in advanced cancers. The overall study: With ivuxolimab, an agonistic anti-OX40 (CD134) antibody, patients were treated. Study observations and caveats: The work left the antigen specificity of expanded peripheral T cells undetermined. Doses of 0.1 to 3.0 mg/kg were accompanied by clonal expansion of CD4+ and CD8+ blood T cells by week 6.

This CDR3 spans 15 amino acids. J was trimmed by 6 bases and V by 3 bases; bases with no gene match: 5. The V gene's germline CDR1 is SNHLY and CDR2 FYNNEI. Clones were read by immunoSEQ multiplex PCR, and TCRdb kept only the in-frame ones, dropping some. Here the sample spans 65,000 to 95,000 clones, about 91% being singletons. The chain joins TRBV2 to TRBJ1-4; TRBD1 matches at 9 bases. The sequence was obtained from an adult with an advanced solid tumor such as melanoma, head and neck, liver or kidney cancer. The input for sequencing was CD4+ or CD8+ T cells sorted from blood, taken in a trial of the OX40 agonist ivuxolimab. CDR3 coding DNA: TGTGCCAGCAGTGAGGTGGGACAGGGACATGAAAAACTGTTTTTT. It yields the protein CASSEVGQGHEKLFF.